These T cell receptor beta chains were read from a single sample in a study of sequential checkpoint blockade in melanoma. Data came from immunoSEQ multiplex PCR; TCRdb stores just in-frame clones and leaves some out. Found here are under 15,000 clones, around a fifth of them singletons; the top ten hold over 5%. The source material was tumor tissue (inferred from file names), sampled from a patient given nivolumab and ipilimumab in sequence. All receptors come from a human donor with melanoma. CDR3s include the opening cysteine and the closing phenylalanine or tryptophan. Each record gives: CDR3 DNA, CDR3 protein, clone size, D gene, V gene, CDR3 length, J gene. A D gene is named only where the DNA matches it firmly. A row's size may be missing; if present it is once, few, many or a size class.

TGTGCCAGCTTGCCGGCCGGCGGGCTTACAGATACGCAGTATTTT,CASLPAGGLTDTQYF,NA,NA,TRBV28,15,TRBJ2-3
TGCAGCGTTGAGGTTGAGGGACTGGGGACTGAAGCTTTCTTT,CSVEVEGLGTEAFF,NA,NA,TRBV29-1,14,TRBJ1-1
TGTGCCAGCAGTTACTGGGGATGGATGGAGGGCTACACCTTC,CASSYWGWMEGYTF,medium-sized,NA,TRBV6-8,14,TRBJ1-2
TGTGCCAGCACCCCGGGACAGTCTCTTGACTACACCTTC,CASTPGQSLDYTF,few,TRBD1,TRBV12-5,13,TRBJ1-2
TGTGCCAGCAGTTACTCGATACAGATTATAGCTGAAGCTTTCTTT,CASSYSIQIIAEAFF,medium-sized,NA,TRBV6-8,15,TRBJ1-1
TGTGCCAGTAGTATAGACTTCCTAGGGCCGTCCTACAATGAGCAGTTCTTC,CASSIDFLGPSYNEQFF,NA,NA,TRBV19,17,TRBJ2-1
TGTGCCAGTAGTCCGGGACACTTGAACACTGAAGCTTTCTTT,CASSPGHLNTEAFF,NA,NA,TRBV19,14,TRBJ1-1
TGTGCCAGCTTGGACCTCTACAATGAGCAGTTCTTC,CASLDLYNEQFF,NA,NA,TRBV6-8,12,TRBJ2-1
TGCAGCGTTGATTCGGGTTCAGGGGCTGGAAACACCATATATTTT,CSVDSGSGAGNTIYF,few,NA,TRBV29-1,15,TRBJ1-3
TGTGCCAGCAGCTTAGATGAGGCTGGGGCCAACGTCCTGACTTTC,CASSLDEAGANVLTF,few,NA,TRBV11-3,15,TRBJ2-6
TGTGCCTGGAGTGTATCAGGGGCGGGAGCTGTCGGGGAGCTGTTTTTT,CAWSVSGAGAVGELFF,NA,NA,TRBV30,16,TRBJ2-2
TGTGCCAGCAGTTTAATCGGGGGGCCGAACTATGGCTACACCTTC,CASSLIGGPNYGYTF,NA,NA,TRBV28,15,TRBJ1-2
TGTGCCTGGAAAACCAGGGTGTATGGCTACACCTTC,CAWKTRVYGYTF,NA,NA,TRBV30,12,TRBJ1-2
TGTGCCAGCAGAGGGGTAGGGTACGAGCAGTACTTC,CASRGVGYEQYF,few,NA,TRBV6-8,12,TRBJ2-7
TGTGCCAGTACTCTGTTGGGGACAGGGGCCAACGTCCTGACTTTC,CASTLLGTGANVLTF,NA,NA,TRBV19,15,TRBJ2-6
TGCAGCGTTGTGACAGAAAATTTCTCTGGGGCCAACGTCCTGACTTTC,CSVVTENFSGANVLTF,NA,NA,TRBV29-1,16,TRBJ2-6
TGTGCCACCAGCAGGTCAACTAGCGGGAGCGAAGATACGCAGTATTTT,CATSRSTSGSEDTQYF,NA,TRBD2,TRBV15,16,TRBJ2-3
TGTGCCAGCCTACAGTTGCCCTACAATGAGCAGTTCTTC,CASLQLPYNEQFF,few,NA,TRBV6-8,13,TRBJ2-1
TGTGCCAGCAGCTTAGGACAGCCGGGACCTGGTACCTATGGCTACACCTTC,CASSLGQPGPGTYGYTF,many,NA,TRBV11-3,17,TRBJ1-2
TGCGCCAGCAGTGAGGCAGGGGGCTTTGAAAAACTGTTTTTT,CASSEAGGFEKLFF,NA,TRBD1,TRBV10-2,14,TRBJ1-4
TGTGCCAGCAGCTTTCGGTCCACAGATACGCAGTATTTT,CASSFRSTDTQYF,few,NA,TRBV5-8,13,TRBJ2-3
TGTGCCAGCAGTGAACGGGACACATATAGCAATCAGCCCCAGCATTTT,CASSERDTYSNQPQHF,medium-sized,NA,TRBV2,16,TRBJ1-5
TGCGCCAGCAGTCAATCTAGAGAGGTTTCGTACAATCGAAACGATAACACTGAAGCTTTCTTT,CASSQSREVSYNRNDNTEAFF,few,NA,TRBV23-1,21,TRBJ1-1
TGTGCCAGCAGCTTCGGGACAGGGTTCTCAGATACGCAGTATTTT,CASSFGTGFSDTQYF,many,TRBD1,TRBV11-3,15,TRBJ2-3
TGTGCCAGCAGTTCGGCTGGTGCAGGGTCAGGCGAGCAGTACTTC,CASSSAGAGSGEQYF,few,NA,TRBV6-8,15,TRBJ2-7
TGCGCCAGCAGCTTGGGCCCTGGGACGGAAGCTTTCTTT,CASSLGPGTEAFF,NA,NA,TRBV23-1,13,TRBJ1-1